Listed here are 27 T cell receptor beta chains from one sample, sequenced in a study of T cell responses to AZD1222 COVID-19 vaccine. Only in-frame clones appear in the TCRdb table, and some are missing; sequencing was by immunoSEQ multiplex PCR. Of about 88,000 clones in the sample, just over 90% were seen once. The sample was peripheral blood, taken on day 0 of AZD1222 vaccination. Source of these receptors: an adult in good health.

This chain uses TRBV7-2 with TRBJ2-7; TRBD2 matches 9 bases. Germline V lookup: CDR1 SGHTA, CDR2 FQGNSA. CDR3 length equals 16 residues. J lost 1 base, V lost 1 base, and 5 bases had no gene match. The CDR3 DNA follows: TGTGCCAGCAGCTTAGGGGGCGGGAGGGAATCCTACGAGCAGTACTTC. Translation gives CASSLGGGRESYEQYF. Supplemented by reference TRBV7-2 and TRBJ2-7, the full variable domain reads GAGVSQSPSNKVTEKGKDVELRCDPISGHTALYWYRQSLGQGLEFLIYFQGNSAPDKSGLPSDRFSAERTGGSVSTLTIQRTQQEDSAVYLCASSLGGGRESYEQYFGPGTRLTVT.

The J gene is TRBJ2-1, the V gene TRBV11-3; D uncertain. The germline gives CDR1 SGHNT, CDR2 YENEEA. The ends were cut back, 0 bases at V and 0 bases at J, with 6 bases in the middle. The CDR3 totals 15 residues. CDR3 in amino acids: CASSLDRVSYNEQFF. The CDR3 bases are TGTGCCAGCAGCTTAGATCGGGTCTCCTACAATGAGCAGTTCTTC.

This rearrangement joins TRBV7-9 to TRBJ2-3; D gene uncertain. Germline V gene sequence: CDR1 SEHNR, CDR2 FQNEAQ (reference sequence). With 7 bases removed from V and 1 base from J, the gap between germline ends came to 9 bases. The CDR3 is 13 residues long. The CDR3 reads CASNGSRTDTQYF. CDR3 DNA sequence: TGTGCCAGCAACGGAAGCCGCACAGATACGCAGTATTTT.

The gene calls are TRBV15 and TRBJ2-3; D is ambiguous. Germline V gene data show CDR1 as LNHNV and CDR2 as YYDKDF (reference sequence). The CDR3 covers 14 residues. V was shortened by 0 bases and J by 2 bases, with 6 bases between the two germline ends. The CDR3 nucleotides read TGTGCCACCAGCAGAGATAGTATCACAGATACGCAGTATTTT. This codes for CATSRDSITDTQYF.

V is TRBV11-2 and J is TRBJ1-3, with unresolved D. The V end lost 2 bases, the J end lost 0 bases, and 11 bases lay between the germline ends. In germline, CDR1 is SGHAT, CDR2 FQNNGV. The CDR3 sequence is 16 residues long. The CDR3 DNA reads TGTGCCAGCAGCTTACACGACGGAAGCTCTGGAAACACCATATATTTT. Translating it yields CASSLHDGSSGNTIYF.

The rearrangement uses TRBV7-6 and TRBJ2-7; TRBD2 aligns across 11 bases. Germline V CDR1 and CDR2: SGHVS, FNYEAQ. The CDR3 contains 17 residues. V gave up 5 bases and J gave up 2 bases; unmatched junction bases: 11. The CDR3 bases are TGTGCCAGCAGCACCGGGACTAGCGGAGACTTTACCTACGAGCAGTACTTC. This codes for CASSTGTSGDFTYEQYF.

This clone was recorded once. The CDR3 region has the DNA TGTGCCAGCAGTTACTCGGACGCCATGAACACTGAAGCTTTCTTT. This sequence encodes CASSYSDAMNTEAFF. This chain links TRBV6-5 with TRBJ1-1; D is uncertain. Germline-derived CDR1 and CDR2 are MNHEY and SVGAGI. This CDR3 comprises 15 residues. The germline V and J ends were trimmed by 0 bases and 0 bases, with 8 bases remaining between them.

This clone was detected a few times. The chain carries TRBV30 and TRBJ1-2; 9 nucleotides agree with TRBD1. The CDR3 has 12 residues. Germline lookup yields CDR1 GTSNPN and CDR2 SVGIG (reference sequence). The trim removed 3 bases at V and 7 bases at J, leaving 3 bases unmatched. CDR3 amino acids: CAWRQGARGYTF. The CDR3 region has the DNA TGTGCCTGGAGACAGGGGGCGCGTGGCTACACCTTC.

CDR3 amino acids: CASSYTRVADTQYF. The DNA for the CDR3 is TGTGCCAGCAGTTACACGAGGGTTGCAGATACGCAGTATTTT. V is TRBV6-5 and J is TRBJ2-3; perhaps TRBD2 as D (5 bases). Germline lookup yields CDR1 MNHEY and CDR2 SVGAGI. The CDR3 length is 14 residues. V shed 2 bases and J shed 4 bases, with 10 bases lying between them.

The rearrangement uses TRBV7-2 and TRBJ2-1; maybe TRBD2 (6 bases). V lost 6 bases and J 2 bases, leaving 14 bases between the germline ends. CDR1 is SGHTA and CDR2 is FQGNSA in the germline V gene. CDR3 size: 15 residues. CDR3 DNA: TGTGCCAGCAGAATGAAAGGACTAACCTACAATGAGCAGTTCTTC. This codes for CASRMKGLTYNEQFF.

The chain combines TRBV9 with TRBJ1-3; perhaps TRBD1 as D (5 bases). Germline V gives CDR1 SGDLS, CDR2 YYNGEE. The CDR3 is made up of 15 amino acids. Trimming removed 4 bases from V and 0 bases from J, with 11 bases in between. CDR3 sequence reads: CASSPQTDSGNTIYF. The CDR3 coding sequence is TGTGCCAGCAGCCCTCAGACAGACTCTGGAAACACCATATATTTT. Supplemented by reference TRBV9 and TRBJ1-3, the full variable domain reads DSGVTQTPKHLITATGQRVTLRCSPRSGDLSVYWYQQSLDQGLQFLIQYYNGEERAKGNILERFSAQQFPDLHSELNLSSLELGDSALYFCASSPQTDSGNTIYFGEGSWLTVV.

J is TRBJ2-7 and V is TRBV4-1, with 8 bases identical to TRBD2. Germline V lookup: CDR1 MGHRA, CDR2 YSYEKL. The CDR3 totals 16 residues. The J segment lost 3 bases and the V segment lost 0 bases, leaving 7 bases of the junction unmatched. CDR3 sequence reads: CASSQDPRTSSYEQYF. Here the CDR3 DNA reads TGCGCCAGCAGCCAAGATCCGAGGACTAGCAGCTACGAGCAGTACTTC.

V gene TRBV19 combines with J gene TRBJ2-1; 14 bases line up with TRBD2. Germline CDR1 and CDR2: LNHDA and SQIVND (reference sequence). V lost 5 bases and J lost 2; bases outside the gene matches: 5. The CDR3 length is 17 residues. The CDR3 sequence: CASSPRTSGRPYNEQFF. The DNA for the CDR3 is TGTGCCAGTAGTCCCCGGACTAGCGGGAGGCCCTACAATGAGCAGTTCTTC.

The rearrangement joins TRBV3-1 (or the pseudogene TRBV3-2) to TRBJ2-1, with TRBD2 matching 11 bases. This CDR3 spans 14 amino acids. Germline V gene lookup returns CDR1 LGHDT and CDR2 YNNKEL (reference sequence). The ends lost 6 bases at V and 9 bases at J; junction bases unmatched: 7. The CDR3 loop reads CASSTSGRVTEQFF. In DNA form, the CDR3 reads TGTGCCAGCAGTACTAGCGGGAGAGTCACTGAGCAGTTCTTC.

The gene calls are TRBV21-1 and TRBJ1-1; TRBD1, the D gene given by the table, was not confirmed from the DNA. TRBV21-1 is shown as a pseudogene. The CDR3 spans 18 residues. The CDR3 region is CASSKEPEDSPLHTEAFF. CDR3 DNA: TGTGCCAGCAGCAAAGAACCAGAGGACAGCCCTTTACACACTGAAGCTTTCTTT.

The CDR3: CASSPTPGLAITDTQYF. The CDR3 DNA follows: TGTGCCAGCAGTCCCACTCCTGGACTAGCTATAACAGATACGCAGTATTTT. The V gene is TRBV6-6, the J gene TRBJ2-3; 8 bases fit TRBD2. This CDR3 is 17 amino acids long. Germline CDR1 and CDR2: MNHNY and SVGAGI (reference sequence). Trimming took 5 bases from V and 3 from J; bases not matched to a gene: 13.

The chain couples TRBV27 to TRBJ1-4, with D hard to call. The CDR3 spans 13 residues. Between the trimmed V and J ends, which lost 7 bases and 3 bases, there was a span of 9 bases. The germline gives CDR1 MNHEY, CDR2 SMNVEV (reference sequence). In DNA form, the CDR3 reads TGTGCCAGCAAACTGTGGGCTAATGAAAAACTGTTTTTT. Translation gives CASKLWANEKLFF.

The chain employs TRBV6-5 and TRBJ1-4; 8 bases agree with TRBD1. Trimming removed 7 bases from V and 10 bases from J; junction bases left unmatched: 14. The CDR3 is made up of 15 amino acids. Germline assignment: CDR1 MNHEY and CDR2 SVGAGI. The CDR3 loop is CASTPDRGLIGKLFF. CDR3 coding DNA: TGTGCCAGCACCCCAGACAGGGGCCTAATCGGAAAACTGTTTTTT.

V and J are TRBV2 and TRBJ2-7; 8 bases agree with TRBD2. Germline V gene data show CDR1 as SNHLY and CDR2 as FYNNEI. V dropped 8 bases and J dropped 1; count of bases not matched to a gene: 10. The CDR3 has 15 residues. CDR3: CASGGGLVVSYEQYF. The CDR3 bases are TGTGCCAGCGGGGGGGGACTAGTCGTTTCCTACGAGCAGTACTTC.

The chain couples TRBV27 to TRBJ2-1, with D possibly TRBD1 on 6 matching bases. Germline V gives CDR1 MNHEY, CDR2 SMNVEV (reference sequence). The CDR3 length is 15 residues. V was trimmed by 6 bases and J by 0 bases, leaving 12 bases between them. DNA for the CDR3: TGTGCCAGCAGAGGGGGTTCGAGCTCCTACAATGAGCAGTTCTTC. This encodes CASRGGSSSYNEQFF.

The V and J genes are TRBV25-1 and TRBJ2-6; D gene uncertain. This CDR3 is 13 amino acids long. CDR1 is MGHDK and CDR2 is SYGVNS in the germline V gene. Trimming shortened V by 6 bases and J by 0 bases, and 3 bases separated the two germline ends. The CDR3, as DNA: TGTGCCAGCAGATACTCTGGGGCCAACGTCCTGACTTTC. Amino acid sequence: CASRYSGANVLTF.

V gene TRBV2 combines with J gene TRBJ2-3, with a tentative D call TRBD2 (5 bases). Looked up from germline, CDR1 is SNHLY and CDR2 is FYNNEI. The V gene lost 8 bases and the J gene lost 1 base, with 13 bases spanning the gap. There are 14 residues in the CDR3. CDR3 nucleotide sequence: TGTGCCAGCGCATCGTGGGGAGGCACAGATACGCAGTATTTT. Translating it yields CASASWGGTDTQYF.

The chain couples TRBV6-5 to TRBJ2-6; D not resolved. CDR3 length equals 14 residues. The V gene's germline CDR1 is MNHEY and CDR2 SVGAGI. V dropped 2 bases and J dropped 4 bases, with 6 bases sitting between them. CDR3 residues: CASSYNAGANVLTF. The CDR3 bases are TGTGCCAGCAGTTACAATGCCGGGGCCAACGTCCTGACTTTC.

The chain uses TRBV7-3 and TRBJ2-2, with TRBD2 matching over 7 bases. The CDR3 covers 14 residues. Trimming at V came to 4 bases and at J to 6 bases, leaving 5 bases not matched to a gene. Germline lookup yields CDR1 SGHTA and CDR2 FQGTGA. The CDR3 DNA reads as TGTGCCAGCAGCTCAGACGGGAGGTCCGGGGAGCTGTTTTTT. As protein: CASSSDGRSGELFF.

The chain is built from TRBV6-5 and TRBJ2-5; 7 bases match TRBD2. The V segment lost 5 bases and the J segment 1 base; nucleotides outside the gene matches: 4. The CDR3 sequence is 14 residues long. Looked up from germline, CDR1 is MNHEY and CDR2 is SVGAGI. The CDR3 spells CASSRTSAQETQYF. CDR3 DNA: TGTGCCAGCAGTCGAACTAGCGCCCAAGAGACCCAGTACTTC.

CDR3 DNA sequence: TGCGCCAGCAGCGGGACAGGTACGGACACTGAAGCTTTCTTT. It yields the protein CASSGTGTDTEAFF. V gene TRBV5-1 combines with J gene TRBJ1-1; 8 bases are shared with TRBD1. The V gene end was trimmed by 4 bases and the J gene end by 3 bases; junction bases not matched to a gene: 5. Germline loops: CDR1 SGHRS, CDR2 YFSETQ. The CDR3 is 14 amino acids.

This sequence joins TRBV28 and TRBJ1-1; 7 bases align to TRBD1. With V trimmed by 8 bases and J by 1 base, 10 bases remained unmatched. The CDR3 is made up of 15 amino acids. CDR1 and CDR2 (germline): MDHEN, SYDVKM. The CDR3 region is CASLSTGTANTEAFF. DNA for the CDR3: TGTGCCAGCCTCAGTACCGGGACAGCGAACACTGAAGCTTTCTTT. The whole variable domain, filled in from reference TRBV28 and TRBJ1-1, reads DVKVTQSSRYLVKRTGEKVFLECVQDMDHENMFWYRQDPGLGLRLIYFSYDVKMKEKGDIPEGYSVSREKKERFSLILESASTNQTSMYLCASLSTGTANTEAFFGQGTRLTVV.